The rows below give T cell receptor beta chains drawn from one sample of a study of blood T cell repertoires in COVID-19. TCRdb's table, derived via immunoSEQ multiplex PCR, lists solely in-frame clones and lacks some. The table lists 95,000 to 150,000 clones, 75% to 85% of them singletons, with approximately 3.9% in the top ten. The sequenced sample consisted of peripheral blood. These receptors were obtained from a woman older than 75 with acute or convalescent COVID-19. The CDR3 runs from the conserved cysteine through the conserved F or W. The D gene is left open where the match is weak.

TRBD2	TRBJ2-3	TRBV4-1	CASSQVISGGADTQYF
TRBD1	TRBJ2-1	TRBV28	CATVNRGRYHNEQFF
TRBD2	TRBJ2-3	TRBV3-1/TRBV3-2	CASSQVGLAGGPSTDTQYF
.	TRBJ2-2	TRBV5-1	CASSFWGQNTGELFF
TRBD1	TRBJ1-2	TRBV5-1	CASSLSGLPGGVSRYTF
TRBD2	TRBJ2-1	TRBV10-3	CAISPGTMSYNEQFF
TRBD2	TRBJ2-5	TRBV7-2	CASSSATSGGQETQYF
TRBD1	TRBJ1-1	TRBV3-1/TRBV3-2	CASSRQGGTEAFF
.	TRBJ2-5	TRBV19	CASSTLLGGETQYF
.	TRBJ2-3	TRBV18	CASSPAGTTDTQYF
TRBD1	TRBJ2-7	TRBV10-1	CASSVLDRTSYEQYF
.	TRBJ1-4	TRBV18	CASSPAGRENEKLFF
.	TRBJ1-5	TRBV30	CAWSKSQGNQPQHF
TRBD1	TRBJ1-2	TRBV28	CASRTGTGYYGYTF
.	TRBJ1-4	TRBV5-1	CASSFLRGGEKLFF
.	TRBJ2-5	TRBV11-3	CASSPGFDQETQYF
.	TRBJ1-1	TRBV9	CASSVSLGVTEAFF
TRBD1	TRBJ1-6	TRBV7-8	CASSTGQGGDSPLHF
TRBD2	TRBJ2-7	TRBV19	CASAGLAAREQYF
TRBD1	TRBJ1-5	TRBV11-1	CASSLGTGGNQPQHF
TRBD2	TRBJ2-1	TRBV5-5	CASSRPGTRGNEQFF
TRBD2	TRBJ2-2	TRBV7-2	CASSLVAGSGELFF
.	TRBJ1-6	TRBV5-6	CASSFSQYNSPLHF
TRBD1	TRBJ1-1	TRBV18	CASSPGQENTEAFF
.	TRBJ1-3	TRBV6-5	CASSSPNRVGRNTIYF
.	TRBJ1-6	TRBV9	CASSVAGEVSPLHF
TRBD2	TRBJ2-2	TRBV4-1	CASRPGLANTGELFF
TRBD1	TRBJ1-2	TRBV5-4	CASSWDRVSDGYTF
.	TRBJ2-7	TRBV27	CASSLLPGNSYEQYF
.	TRBJ2-7	TRBV7-9	CASSLAPGEQYF
TRBD1	TRBJ1-5	TRBV28	CASSLSGTGGYQPQHF
.	TRBJ2-1	TRBV7-2	CASSLDNSYNEQFF
.	TRBJ2-2	TRBV11-2	CASSSQRVTGELFF
.	TRBJ1-2	TRBV4-1	CASSQGGRESYGYTF
.	TRBJ1-3	TRBV12-3/TRBV12-4	CASSFGGTAIYF
TRBD2	TRBJ2-3	TRBV5-1	CASTTPGLAGADTQYF
TRBD1	TRBJ1-5	TRBV4-2	CASSAGTGNQPQHF
.	TRBJ1-1	TRBV19	CASSIPTEAFF
.	TRBJ2-5	TRBV10-3	CAISESGGGGETQYF
TRBD2	TRBJ2-2	TRBV5-1	CASSLPGGAVNTGELFF
.	TRBJ2-7	TRBV28	CASSTYARGEQYF
TRBD2	TRBJ2-3	TRBV7-2	CASSLASGRGDTQYF
.	TRBJ1-5	TRBV3-1/TRBV3-2	CASSQTGQPQHF
TRBD1	TRBJ1-2	TRBV2	CASSQGQINYGYTF
.	TRBJ2-6	TRBV5-6	CASSLDRENSGANVLTF
.	TRBJ1-2	TRBV6-6	CASRDTGKGYTF
.	TRBJ1-2	TRBV12-3/TRBV12-4	CASSFSSNYGYTF
.	TRBJ1-6	TRBV29-1	CSVQDGVASPLHF
.	TRBJ1-4	TRBV3-1/TRBV3-2	CASSRRRVNEKLFF